This TCR beta chain is drawn from a study of T-cell reconstitution after alpha-beta-depleted transplantation in children. Using unique molecular identifiers, the investigators prepared the TCRbeta library. Via MiXCR, TCRdb re-called the PCR reads, giving one row per CDR3 protein. The top ten clones hold approximately 33% of a sample with a few hundred thousand distinct CDR3 sequences, more than 20% of them seen once. This clonotype came up a few times. The CDR3 length is 14 residues. Germline assignment: CDR1 SGHVS and CDR2 FNYEAQ. V was cut by 3 bases and J by 2 bases, with 10 bases left in between. The source is a boy younger than two with Wiskott-Aldrich syndrome, due to receive a stem cell transplant. The chain couples TRBV7-6 to TRBJ1-2; D unclear. The input for sequencing was PBMCs, taken before TCRalphabeta/CD19-depleted stem cell transplant. The CDR3: CASSFLAGNYGYTF. The CDR3 DNA is TGTGCCAGCAGCTTTTTAGCGGGGAACTATGGCTACACCTTC. The full variable domain, rest sourced from reference TRBV7-6 and TRBJ1-2, is GAGVSQSPRYKVTKRGQDVALRCDPISGHVSLYWYRQALGQGPEFLTYFNYEAQQDKSGLPNDRFSAERPEGSISTLTIQRTEQRDSAMYRCASSFLAGNYGYTFGSGTRLTVV.